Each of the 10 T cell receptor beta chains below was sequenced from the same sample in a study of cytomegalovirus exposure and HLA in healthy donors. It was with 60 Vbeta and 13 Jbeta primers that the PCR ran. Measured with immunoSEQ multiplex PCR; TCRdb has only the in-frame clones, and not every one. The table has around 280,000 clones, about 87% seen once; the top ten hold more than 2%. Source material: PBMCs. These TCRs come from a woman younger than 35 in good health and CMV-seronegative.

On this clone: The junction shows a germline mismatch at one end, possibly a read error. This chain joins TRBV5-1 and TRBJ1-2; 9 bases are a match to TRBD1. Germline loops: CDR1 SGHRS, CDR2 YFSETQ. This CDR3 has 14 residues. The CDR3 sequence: CASSEPGQGCRALF. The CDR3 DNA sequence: TGCGCCAGCAGCGAACCGGGACAGGGTTGCCGGGCCCTCTTC.

The CDR3 is CASISGQGFSEQYF. CDR3 coding DNA: TGTGCCAGCATCTCGGGACAGGGCTTTAGCGAGCAGTACTTC. This sequence joins TRBV21-1 and TRBJ2-7; the D segment call TRBD1 is taken from the table without a DNA check. TRBV21-1 is listed as a pseudogene. The CDR3 length is 14 residues.

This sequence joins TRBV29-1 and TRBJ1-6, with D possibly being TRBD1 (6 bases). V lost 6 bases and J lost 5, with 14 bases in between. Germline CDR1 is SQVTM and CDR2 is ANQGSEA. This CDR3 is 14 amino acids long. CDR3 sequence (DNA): TGCAGCGTGTCGGGAACAGGGAATAATTCACCCCTCCACTTT. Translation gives CSVSGTGNNSPLHF.

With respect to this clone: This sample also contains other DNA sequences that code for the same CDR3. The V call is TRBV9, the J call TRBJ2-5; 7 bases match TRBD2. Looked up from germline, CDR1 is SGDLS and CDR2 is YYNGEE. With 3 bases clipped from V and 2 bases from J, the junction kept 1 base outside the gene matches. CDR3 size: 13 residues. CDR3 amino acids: CASSGGGQETQYF. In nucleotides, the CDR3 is TGTGCCAGCAGCGGGGGGGGACAAGAGACCCAGTACTTC.

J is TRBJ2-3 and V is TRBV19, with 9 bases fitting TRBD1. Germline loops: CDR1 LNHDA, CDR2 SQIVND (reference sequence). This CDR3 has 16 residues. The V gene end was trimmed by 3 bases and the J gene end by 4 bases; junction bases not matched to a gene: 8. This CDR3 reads CASSISRDRVSDTQYF. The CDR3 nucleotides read TGTGCCAGTAGTATCTCGCGGGACAGGGTATCAGATACGCAGTATTTT.

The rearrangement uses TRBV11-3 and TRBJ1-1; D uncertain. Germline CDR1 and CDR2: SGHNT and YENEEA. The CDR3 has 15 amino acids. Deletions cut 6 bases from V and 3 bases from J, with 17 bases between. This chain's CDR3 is CASRHGRGRDTEAFF. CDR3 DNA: TGTGCCAGCAGACACGGACGGGGAAGAGACACTGAAGCTTTCTTT.

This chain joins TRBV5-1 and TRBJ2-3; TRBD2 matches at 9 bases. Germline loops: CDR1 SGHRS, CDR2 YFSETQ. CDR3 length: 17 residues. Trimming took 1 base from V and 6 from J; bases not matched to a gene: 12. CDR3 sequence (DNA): TGCGCCAGCAGCTTGACTAGCGGGTACACCGGTCGGGATACGCAGTATTTT. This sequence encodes CASSLTSGYTGRDTQYF.

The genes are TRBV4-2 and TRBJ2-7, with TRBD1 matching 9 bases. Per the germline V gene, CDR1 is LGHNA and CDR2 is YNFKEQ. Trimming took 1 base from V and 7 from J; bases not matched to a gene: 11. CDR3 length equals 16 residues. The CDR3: CASSQGPGQGIGEQYF. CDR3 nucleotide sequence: TGTGCCAGCAGCCAAGGTCCCGGACAGGGGATAGGGGAGCAGTACTTC.

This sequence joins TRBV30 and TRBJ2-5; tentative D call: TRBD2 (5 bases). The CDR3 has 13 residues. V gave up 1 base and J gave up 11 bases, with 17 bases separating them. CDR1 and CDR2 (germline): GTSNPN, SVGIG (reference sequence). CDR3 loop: CAWSGDKIWEQYF. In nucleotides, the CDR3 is TGTGCCTGGAGTGGAGACAAGATCTGGGAGCAGTACTTC.

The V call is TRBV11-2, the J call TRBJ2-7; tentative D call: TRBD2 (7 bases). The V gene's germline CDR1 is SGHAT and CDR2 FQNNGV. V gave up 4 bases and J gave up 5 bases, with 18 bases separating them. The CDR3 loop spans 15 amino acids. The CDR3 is CASSSFGGAMDEQYF. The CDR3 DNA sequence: TGTGCCAGCAGCTCTTTTGGGGGGGCTATGGACGAGCAGTACTTC.